Below, 25 T cell receptor beta chains from the same sample are listed, as sequenced in a study of T cell changes during pregnancy in multiple sclerosis (dated by TCRdb to between 2018 and 2020). Libraries were made using the immunoSEQ multiplex PCR assay. As stored in TCRdb, this immuneACCESS dataset retains in-frame rearrangements with V and J assigned. A fraction of the clones does not appear; measured against another copy, unresolved V genes explain less than half of the discrepancy, and the remainder lacks a known reason. The sample records 12,000 or so clones, 70% to 90% of which are singletons. The ten largest account for 14% to 15% of the sample. The input for sequencing was CD8+ T cells from peripheral blood mononuclear cells, taken in the second trimester of pregnancy. Receptors originate from a female donor in good health, enrolled as a control in a pregnancy study.

This clone was seen once. V gene TRBV6-1 combines with J gene TRBJ2-7; D is unclear. The CDR3 loop spans 14 amino acids. V was cut by 2 bases and J by 3 bases, with 11 bases left in between. Germline V gene sequence: CDR1 MNHNS, CDR2 SASEGT. CDR3 bases: TGTGCCAGCAGTGAAAGCCTTGATCACTACGAGCAGTACTTC. Translated: CASSESLDHYEQYF.

V gene TRBV6-1 combines with J gene TRBJ2-1, with 9 bases fitting TRBD2. Germline V gene data show CDR1 as MNHNS and CDR2 as SASEGT. The CDR3 has 14 amino acids. J gave up 7 bases and V 4 bases, and 5 bases lay outside the gene matches. The CDR3: CASSAGAGGNEQFF. The CDR3 bases are TGTGCCAGCAGTGCGGGGGCGGGGGGGAATGAGCAGTTCTTC.

The chain is built from TRBV11-2 and TRBJ2-3; tentatively, D is TRBD1 (5 bases). The CDR3 totals 13 residues. Germline V gives CDR1 SGHAT, CDR2 FQNNGV. Trimming shortened V by 1 base and J by 4 bases, and 6 bases separated the two germline ends. The CDR3 spells CASSLGGADTQYF. In nucleotides, the CDR3 is TGTGCCAGCAGCTTAGGGGGCGCAGATACGCAGTATTTT.

CDR3 sequence reads: CASTIEAGKGDTQYF. CDR3 in DNA: TGTGCCAGTACGATCGAAGCGGGGAAGGGGGATACGCAGTATTTT. The J gene is TRBJ2-3, the V gene TRBV19; 7 positions match TRBD2. The germline CDR1 and CDR2 sequences are LNHDA and SQIVND (reference sequence). CDR3 length: 15 amino acids. V was clipped by 7 bases and J by 6 bases; unmatched bases: 13.

The chain uses TRBV11-2 and TRBJ2-3, with D unclear. Germline CDR1 and CDR2: SGHAT and FQNNGV. V lost 1 base and J 10 bases, leaving 9 bases between the germline ends. The CDR3 has 12 residues. The CDR3 bases are TGTGCCAGCAGCTTAGGACTGTTGCCGCAGTATTTT. Protein sequence: CASSLGLLPQYF.

The V call is TRBV28, the J call TRBJ2-5, with 13 bases lining up with TRBD2. Trimming removed 4 bases from V and 2 bases from J; junction bases left unmatched: 7. The CDR3 extends over 17 amino acids. Germline CDR1 and CDR2: MDHEN and SYDVKM. CDR3 coding DNA: TGTGCCAGCAGTTCTGAGGGACTAGCGGGACGACAAGAGACCCAGTACTTC. This encodes CASSSEGLAGRQETQYF.

The chain is built from TRBV6-5 and TRBJ2-7, with D possibly matching TRBD2 (5 bases). Germline loops: CDR1 MNHEY, CDR2 SVGAGI. The V end lost 5 bases, the J end lost 0 bases, and 11 bases lay between the germline ends. The CDR3 sequence is 14 residues long. The CDR3 DNA sequence: TGTGCCAGCAGTGTCGAACGGGGCTCCTACGAGCAGTACTTC. This sequence encodes CASSVERGSYEQYF.

This sequence joins TRBV11-3 and TRBJ2-7, with D possibly being TRBD1 (5 bases). V was shortened by 1 base and J by 5 bases, with 15 bases between the two germline ends. The CDR3 has 15 amino acids. Per germline, CDR1 SGHNT and CDR2 YENEEA. The CDR3 region is CASSLVRQLYDEQYF. The CDR3 DNA follows: TGTGCCAGCAGCTTAGTTCGACAGCTCTACGACGAGCAGTACTTC.

The J gene is TRBJ2-1, the V gene TRBV5-6; D is possibly TRBD2 (5 bases). Per germline, CDR1 SGHDT and CDR2 YYEEEE. The CDR3 has 15 residues. With 4 bases removed from V and 8 bases from J, the gap between germline ends came to 19 bases. CDR3 coding DNA: TGTGCCAGCAGCCTTCGTGTTAGCGCCGAGGATGAGCAGTTCTTC. It is translated as CASSLRVSAEDEQFF.

The chain is built from TRBV7-9 and TRBJ1-4, with TRBD1 matching 9 bases. Germline-derived CDR1 and CDR2 are SEHNR and FQNEAQ (reference sequence). With 5 bases clipped from V and 6 bases from J, the junction kept 7 bases outside the gene matches. This CDR3 is 15 amino acids long. CDR3 protein: CASSLWTGEDEKLFF. The CDR3 DNA reads TGTGCCAGCAGCCTCTGGACAGGGGAAGATGAAAAACTGTTTTTT. Full variable domain (outside the CDR3, taken from reference TRBV7-9 and TRBJ1-4): DTGVSQNPRHKITKRGQNVTFRCDPISEHNRLYWYRQTLGQGPEFLTYFQNEAQLEKSRLLSDRFSAERPKGSFSTLEIQRTEQGDSAMYLCASSLWTGEDEKLFFGSGTQLSVL.

The rearrangement links TRBV29-1 to TRBJ1-2; TRBD1 matches 12 bases. This CDR3 region has 14 residues. Trimming took 6 bases from V and 7 from J; bases not matched to a gene: 9. The germline CDR1 and CDR2 sequences are SQVTM and ANQGSEA. The CDR3: CSVDPGQGARGYTF. The CDR3 nucleotides read TGCAGCGTAGACCCGGGACAGGGGGCGCGTGGCTACACCTTC.

Judged by abundance, this clone is medium-sized (0.01 to 0.1%). V gene TRBV6-4 combines with J gene TRBJ2-3; TRBD1 matches at 9 bases. The V and J ends lost 3 bases and 4 bases, in that order; junction bases with no gene match: 2. This CDR3 is built from 14 residues. CDR1 is MRHNA, CDR2 SNTAGT, per germline. CDR3: CASSEGTGSDTQYF. CDR3 sequence (DNA): TGTGCCAGCAGTGAGGGGACAGGGTCAGATACGCAGTATTTT.

The chain recombines TRBV30 with TRBJ1-1; TRBD1 aligns across 9 bases. The length of the CDR3 is 13 residues. V lost 0 bases and J lost 5; bases outside the gene matches: 1. From germline, CDR1 is GTSNPN and CDR2 SVGIG (reference sequence). The CDR3 spells CAWSVQGATEAFF. The CDR3 DNA reads TGTGCCTGGAGTGTACAGGGGGCGACTGAAGCTTTCTTT.

This sequence joins TRBV19 and TRBJ2-7, with a weak D call TRBD1 (5 bases). CDR1 is LNHDA and CDR2 is SQIVND in the germline V gene (reference sequence). This CDR3 is 13 amino acids long. V shed 3 bases and J shed 3 bases, with 9 bases lying between them. Here the CDR3 reads CASSIQGFYEQYF. CDR3 coding DNA: TGTGCCAGTAGTATTCAGGGTTTCTACGAGCAGTACTTC. The full variable domain, with the rest looked up from reference TRBV19 and TRBJ2-7, is DGGITQSPKYLFRKEGQNVTLSCEQNLNHDAMYWYRQDPGQGLRLIYYSQIVNDFQKGDIAEGYSVSREKKESFPLTVTSAQKNPTAFYLCASSIQGFYEQYFGPGTRLTVT.

Of note for this clone: A junction end diverges from the germline sequence, so it may reflect a read error. The chain employs TRBV5-6 and TRBJ2-5; maybe TRBD1 (6 bases). Germline assignment: CDR1 SGHDT and CDR2 YYEEEE. This CDR3 has 13 amino acids. The CDR3 DNA reads TGTGCCAGCAGCTTGGGGGACACAGAGGCCCAGTACTTC. Translation: CASSLGDTEAQYF.

The CDR3 region is CASSSMGPDTQYF. CDR3 DNA sequence: TGTGCCAGCAGCTCGATGGGGCCAGATACGCAGTATTTT. The J gene is TRBJ2-3, the V gene TRBV7-2; D perhaps matches TRBD1 (5 bases). Trimming cost V 4 bases and J 4 bases, with 9 bases left between them. The CDR3 extends over 13 amino acids. Germline V gene lookup returns CDR1 SGHTA and CDR2 FQGNSA. Combining the CDR3 with reference TRBV7-2 and TRBJ2-3 gives the whole variable domain GAGVSQSPSNKVTEKGKDVELRCDPISGHTALYWYRQSLGQGLEFLIYFQGNSAPDKSGLPSDRFSAERTGGSVSTLTIQRTQQEDSAVYLCASSSMGPDTQYFGPGTRLTVL.

The chain joins TRBV18 to TRBJ2-3; the D gene is possibly TRBD2 (7 bases). The CDR3 has 18 residues. V was clipped by 3 bases and J by 0 bases, with 19 bases between them. Germline-derived CDR1 and CDR2 are KGHSH and LQKENI. The CDR3 sequence is CASSPGAGGTHSTDTQYF. The DNA for the CDR3 is TGTGCCAGCTCACCCGGAGCCGGGGGGACACATAGCACAGATACGCAGTATTTT.

The chain combines TRBV25-1 with TRBJ1-1, with unresolved D. This CDR3 has 13 residues. Per germline, CDR1 MGHDK and CDR2 SYGVNS. Trimming took 1 base from V and 2 from J, leaving 5 bases between them. In DNA form, the CDR3 reads TGTGCCAGCAGTGAATGGGCCAACACTGAAGCTTTCTTT. Translating it yields CASSEWANTEAFF.

The chain is built from TRBV25-1 and TRBJ2-1, with D maybe TRBD1 (6 bases). The V end lost 0 bases, the J end lost 1 base, and 7 bases lay between the germline ends. Germline lookup yields CDR1 MGHDK and CDR2 SYGVNS. The CDR3 is made up of 15 amino acids. The CDR3 protein is CASSEYTGSYNEQFF. The CDR3 bases are TGTGCCAGCAGTGAATACACAGGGTCCTACAATGAGCAGTTCTTC.

CDR3 bases: TGTGCCAGCAGCTTAGCGGGAGGGCCGGCCTACGAGCAGTACTTC. Translated: CASSLAGGPAYEQYF. This chain joins TRBV13 and TRBJ2-7; TRBD2 agrees at 8 bases. V trimming: 1 base; J trimming: 2 bases; junction bases outside the gene matches: 4. Germline CDR1 PRHDT, CDR2 FYEKMQ (reference sequence). CDR3 size: 15 residues.

The chain couples TRBV7-6 to TRBJ2-7; D is possibly TRBD2 (6 bases). The CDR3 has 14 amino acids. The germline V and J ends were trimmed by 1 base and 3 bases, with 10 bases remaining between them. Germline V gene data show CDR1 as SGHVS and CDR2 as FNYEAQ. This CDR3 reads CASSLDGGGYEQYF. The CDR3 DNA is TGTGCCAGCAGCTTAGACGGGGGAGGCTACGAGCAGTACTTC.

In its sample, this clone was seen a few times. The chain employs TRBV19 and TRBJ2-7; 10 nucleotides agree with TRBD2. CDR1 is LNHDA, CDR2 SQIVND, per germline (reference sequence). The CDR3 extends over 14 amino acids. With V trimmed by 6 bases and J by 4 bases, 6 bases remained unmatched. In nucleotides, the CDR3 is TGTGCCAGTAGCCCGGGACTAGCGAGGTACGAGCAGTACTTC. This sequence encodes CASSPGLARYEQYF.

The chain recombines TRBV28 with TRBJ1-1; TRBD1 aligns across 10 bases. Trimming removed 4 bases from V and 1 base from J; junction bases left unmatched: 0. The CDR3 loop spans 14 amino acids. CDR1 and CDR2 (germline): MDHEN, SYDVKM. CDR3 amino acids: CASSWDRGNTEAFF. CDR3 DNA: TGTGCCAGCAGTTGGGACAGGGGGAACACTGAAGCTTTCTTT.

This clone is medium-sized by share. The rearrangement joins TRBV19 to TRBJ2-5; 7 positions match TRBD2. The CDR3 sequence is 14 residues long. Germline V gene data show CDR1 as LNHDA and CDR2 as SQIVND (reference sequence). V lost 3 bases to trimming and J lost 3 bases; unmatched junction nucleotides: 4. CDR3 sequence (DNA): TGTGCCAGTAGTATCTGGCTAGCGGAAGAGACCCAGTACTTC. Translation: CASSIWLAEETQYF.

The V and J genes are TRBV2 and TRBJ1-2; 7 bases line up with TRBD1. Germline CDR1 reads SNHLY; CDR2 reads FYNNEI. CDR3 size: 14 residues. The V gene end was trimmed by 4 bases and the J gene end by 7 bases; junction bases not matched to a gene: 9. This CDR3 is CASSGAGGEGGYTF. The DNA of the CDR3 is TGTGCCAGCAGTGGGGCAGGGGGAGAAGGTGGCTACACCTTC.